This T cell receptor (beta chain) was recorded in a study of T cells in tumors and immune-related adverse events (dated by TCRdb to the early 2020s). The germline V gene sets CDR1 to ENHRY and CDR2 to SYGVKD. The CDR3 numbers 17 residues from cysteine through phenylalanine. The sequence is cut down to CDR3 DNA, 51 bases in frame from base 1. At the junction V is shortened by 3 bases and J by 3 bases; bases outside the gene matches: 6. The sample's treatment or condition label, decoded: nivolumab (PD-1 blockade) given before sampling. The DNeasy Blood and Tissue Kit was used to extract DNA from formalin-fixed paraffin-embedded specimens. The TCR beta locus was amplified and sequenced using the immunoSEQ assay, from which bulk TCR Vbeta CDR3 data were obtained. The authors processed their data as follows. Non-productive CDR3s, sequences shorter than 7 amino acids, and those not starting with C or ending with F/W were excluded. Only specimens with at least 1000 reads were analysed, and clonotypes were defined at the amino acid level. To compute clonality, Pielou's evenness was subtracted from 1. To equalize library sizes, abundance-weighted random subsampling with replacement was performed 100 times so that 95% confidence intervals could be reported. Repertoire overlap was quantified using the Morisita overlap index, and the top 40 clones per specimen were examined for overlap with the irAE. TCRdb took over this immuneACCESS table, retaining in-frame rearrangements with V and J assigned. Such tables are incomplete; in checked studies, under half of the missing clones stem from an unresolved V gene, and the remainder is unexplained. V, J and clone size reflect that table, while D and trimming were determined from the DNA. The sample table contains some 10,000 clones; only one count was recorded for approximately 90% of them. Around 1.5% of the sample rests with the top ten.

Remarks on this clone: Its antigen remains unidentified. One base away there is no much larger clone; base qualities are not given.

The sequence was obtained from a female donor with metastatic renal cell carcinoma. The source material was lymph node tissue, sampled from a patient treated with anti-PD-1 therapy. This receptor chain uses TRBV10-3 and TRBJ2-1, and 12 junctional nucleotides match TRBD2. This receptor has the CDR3 CAISDLAGGQYYNEQFF. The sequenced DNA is TGTGCCATCAGTGATCTAGCGGGAGGGCAGTACTACAATGAGCAGTTCTTC.